These 30 T cell receptor beta chains were sequenced from one sample in a study of cytomegalovirus exposure and HLA in healthy donors. The PCR had 60 Vbeta and 13 Jbeta primers. Sequenced by immunoSEQ multiplex PCR; TCRdb stores in-frame clones only, minus some. This table has roughly 130,000 clones, around four fifths appearing once. Sequencing was performed on PBMCs. Receptor source: a male donor in good health and CMV-seropositive.

CDR3 DNA: TGTGCCAGCAGCTCCGGGACTAGCGGGGGGGGGTCCTACAATGAGCAGTTCTTC. Translated, it gives CASSSGTSGGGSYNEQFF. The V gene is TRBV11-3, the J gene TRBJ2-1, with 16 bases lining up with TRBD2. Germline lookup yields CDR1 SGHNT and CDR2 YENEEA. The J segment lost 1 base and the V segment lost 4 bases, leaving 4 bases of the junction unmatched. CDR3 length equals 18 residues.

This clone was detected once. V is TRBV4-1 and J is TRBJ1-5; D is unclear. The CDR3 runs to 15 residues. The V end was cut by 0 bases, the J end by 2 bases, with 8 bases between. In germline, CDR1 is MGHRA, CDR2 YSYEKL. The CDR3: CASSQEREGNQPQHF. The CDR3 coding sequence is TGCGCCAGCAGCCAAGAACGAGAGGGCAATCAGCCCCAGCATTTT.

This rearrangement joins TRBV19 to TRBJ2-7; possibly TRBD1 for D (5 bases). V lost 8 bases and J 7 bases, leaving 12 bases between the germline ends. Germline loops: CDR1 LNHDA, CDR2 SQIVND (reference sequence). The CDR3 contains 11 residues. Here the CDR3 DNA reads TGTGCCAGTTCGGACATATTTGAGCAGTACTTC. This sequence encodes CASSDIFEQYF.

J is TRBJ2-2 and V is TRBV9; TRBD1 matches at 7 bases. Germline CDR1 is SGDLS and CDR2 is YYNGEE. This CDR3 comprises 13 residues. V was clipped by 3 bases and J by 4 bases; unmatched bases: 0. CDR3 loop: CASSAGGTGELFF. Here the CDR3 DNA reads TGTGCCAGCAGCGCAGGGGGCACCGGGGAGCTGTTTTTT.

This sequence joins TRBV7-2 and TRBJ2-4, with TRBD1 matching 7 bases. Germline loops: CDR1 SGHTA, CDR2 FQGNSA. This CDR3 is 15 amino acids long. V gave up 4 bases and J gave up 8 bases; unmatched junction bases: 11. The CDR3 loop reads CASSSQTGTVDIQYF. The DNA of the CDR3 is TGTGCCAGCAGCTCGCAAACTGGGACAGTCGACATTCAGTACTTC.

The chain carries TRBV7-9 and TRBJ2-1, with 9 bases that match TRBD2. CDR1 SEHNR and CDR2 FQNEAQ come from the germline V gene (reference sequence). The CDR3 is 14 residues long. Unmatched junction bases numbered 7, after V lost 5 bases and J lost 8 bases. For the CDR3, the DNA is TGTGCCAGCAGCCTCCTACAGCGGGAGGATGAGCAGTTCTTC. It yields the protein CASSLLQREDEQFF. The full variable domain, completed using reference TRBV7-9 and TRBJ2-1, is DTGVSQNPRHKITKRGQNVTFRCDPISEHNRLYWYRQTLGQGPEFLTYFQNEAQLEKSRLLSDRFSAERPKGSFSTLEIQRTEQGDSAMYLCASSLLQREDEQFFGPGTRLTVL.

V usage is TRBV7-3 and J usage is TRBJ1-2, with D possibly matching TRBD1 (5 bases). Trimming removed 5 bases from V and 8 bases from J, with 24 bases in between. Germline V CDR1 and CDR2: SGHTA, FQGTGA. The CDR3 runs to 16 residues. CDR3 nucleotides: TGTGCCAGCAGCCTGTCCCGGGACTCTCCAACCCAGGGCTACACCTTC. Amino acids: CASSLSRDSPTQGYTF.

This clone was seen a single time. The V and J genes are TRBV7-2 and TRBJ2-3, with D possibly being TRBD2 (6 bases). V lost 1 base and J 2 bases, leaving 16 bases between the germline ends. Germline values: CDR1 SGHTA, CDR2 FQGNSA. The CDR3 is made up of 17 amino acids. The CDR3 region is CASSLVGGWRVTDTQYF. DNA for the CDR3: TGTGCCAGCAGCTTAGTTGGGGGGTGGCGGGTCACAGATACGCAGTATTTT.

The V gene is TRBV6-5, the J gene TRBJ1-2; weak D call: TRBD1 (6 bases). The CDR3 totals 12 residues. Germline-derived CDR1 and CDR2 are MNHEY and SVGAGI. V lost 7 bases and J lost 2, with 8 bases in between. The CDR3 bases are TGTGCCAGCAAACAGGGAAACTATGGCTACACCTTC. Translation: CASKQGNYGYTF.

The gene calls are TRBV10-3 and TRBJ1-1; 8 bases are shared with TRBD1. After removal of 3 bases from V and 1 base from J, the junction contained 16 bases not matched to a gene. Germline V CDR1 and CDR2: ENHRY, SYGVKD. The CDR3 is 19 residues long. The CDR3 DNA is TGTGCCATCAGTGACTCGCGACAGGGGCCTACAAACTGGAACACTGAAGCTTTCTTT. It yields the protein CAISDSRQGPTNWNTEAFF.

V and J are TRBV9 and TRBJ2-1; 9 nucleotides line up with TRBD2. CDR1 and CDR2 (germline): SGDLS, YYNGEE. This CDR3 comprises 15 residues. Trimming at V came to 0 bases and at J to 2 bases, leaving 0 bases not matched to a gene. The CDR3 coding sequence is TGTGCCAGCAGCGTAGGACTAGCGGCCTACAATGAGCAGTTCTTC. Residues: CASSVGLAAYNEQFF.

This clone was seen only once. The chain employs TRBV25-1 and TRBJ2-3; 8 bases match TRBD1. V lost 8 bases, J lost 4 bases, and 11 bases stayed unmatched. The CDR3 length is 15 residues. Germline values: CDR1 MGHDK, CDR2 SYGVNS. CDR3: CASGPSRGQSDTQYF. CDR3 coding DNA: TGTGCCAGCGGTCCCTCCAGGGGGCAGTCAGATACGCAGTATTTT.

The J gene is TRBJ2-7, the V gene TRBV15; D is perhaps TRBD2 (6 bases). Germline lookup yields CDR1 LNHNV and CDR2 YYDKDF (reference sequence). The CDR3 length is 14 residues. Trimming shortened V by 3 bases and J by 3 bases, and 12 bases separated the two germline ends. CDR3 in amino acids: CATSRIMDYYEQYF. CDR3 coding DNA: TGTGCCACCAGCAGGATCATGGACTACTACGAGCAGTACTTC. Variable domain in full (rest from reference TRBV15 and TRBJ2-7): DAMVIQNPRYQVTQFGKPVTLSCSQTLNHNVMYWYQQKSSQAPKLLFHYYDKDFNNEADTPDNFQSRRPNTSFCFLDIRSPGLGDTAMYLCATSRIMDYYEQYFGPGTRLTVT.

The chain recombines TRBV28 with TRBJ2-5; D is unclear. The CDR3 is 11 amino acids. With 5 bases removed from V and 2 bases from J, the gap between germline ends came to 3 bases. Per germline, CDR1 MDHEN and CDR2 SYDVKM. The CDR3 region has the DNA TGTGCCAGCAGTGCGCAAGAGACCCAGTACTTC. Protein: CASSAQETQYF. Looking up the rest from reference TRBV28 and TRBJ2-5 gives the full variable domain: DVKVTQSSRYLVKRTGEKVFLECVQDMDHENMFWYRQDPGLGLRLIYFSYDVKMKEKGDIPEGYSVSREKKERFSLILESASTNQTSMYLCASSAQETQYFGPGTRLLVL.

The gene calls are TRBV27 and TRBJ2-7; a weak D match, TRBD1 (6 bases). The V and J ends lost 6 bases and 0 bases respectively, with 18 bases between them. Per the germline V gene, CDR1 is MNHEY and CDR2 is SMNVEV (reference sequence). This CDR3 region has 16 residues. For the CDR3, the DNA is TGTGCCAGCAGAGGGGGTGGCCAGGGCTTCTCCTACGAGCAGTACTTC. Translation gives CASRGGGQGFSYEQYF.

The V call is TRBV7-9, the J call TRBJ2-1; maybe TRBD1 (6 bases). The germline CDR1 and CDR2 sequences are SEHNR and FQNEAQ (reference sequence). The CDR3 covers 15 residues. V was clipped by 1 base and J by 4 bases, with 11 bases between them. The CDR3 DNA reads TGTGCCAGCAGCTTAGATGGCAGGGGATACAATGAGCAGTTCTTC. The encoded protein is CASSLDGRGYNEQFF.

This chain joins TRBV4-3 and TRBJ2-5, with D perhaps TRBD1 (6 bases). This CDR3 region has 14 residues. Germline V lookup: CDR1 LGHNA, CDR2 YSLEER. The V end lost 0 bases, the J end lost 11 bases, and 16 bases lay between the germline ends. CDR3 DNA: TGCGCCAGCAGCCAAGATCGACCCCCAGGGGAGCAGTACTTC. This codes for CASSQDRPPGEQYF.

This rearrangement joins TRBV7-3 to TRBJ2-3; D uncertain. The CDR3 covers 14 residues. Germline CDR1 SGHTA, CDR2 FQGTGA. The V and J ends lost 3 bases and 2 bases respectively, with 9 bases between them. CDR3 protein: CASSFSANTDTQYF. CDR3 DNA: TGTGCCAGCAGCTTTTCTGCGAACACAGATACGCAGTATTTT.

The chain joins TRBV28 to TRBJ2-1, with 9 bases identical to TRBD1. The CDR3 is 14 residues long. J gave up 6 bases and V 6 bases, and 6 bases lay outside the gene matches. Germline assignment: CDR1 MDHEN and CDR2 SYDVKM. This CDR3 is CASRDRGFTNEQFF. Written as DNA, the CDR3 is TGTGCCAGCAGAGACAGGGGGTTCACCAATGAGCAGTTCTTC.

V gene TRBV7-2 combines with J gene TRBJ2-1; 10 bases are a match to TRBD2. The CDR3 covers 16 residues. V lost 5 bases to trimming and J lost 5 bases; unmatched junction nucleotides: 9. The germline CDR1 and CDR2 sequences are SGHTA and FQGNSA. The CDR3 DNA reads as TGTGCCAGCAGCGGAGGTAGCGGGAGGCCCCACAATGAGCAGTTCTTC. It specifies CASSGGSGRPHNEQFF.

V usage is TRBV30 and J usage is TRBJ2-7; the D gene is possibly TRBD2 (6 bases). Germline loops: CDR1 GTSNPN, CDR2 SVGIG (reference sequence). The V end lost 0 bases, the J end lost 8 bases, and 14 bases lay between the germline ends. The CDR3 contains 13 residues. The CDR3 DNA sequence: TGTGCCTGGAGTGTAGCAGGCGGAGGGAAGCAGTACTTC. This codes for CAWSVAGGGKQYF.

The J gene is TRBJ2-2, the V gene TRBV7-3, with D possibly being TRBD2 (6 bases). From germline, CDR1 is SGHTA and CDR2 FQGTGA. V lost 10 bases and J lost 0, with 9 bases in between. CDR3 length: 13 residues. CDR3 loop: CATSAANTGELFF. The DNA for the CDR3 is TGTGCCACTAGCGCGGCGAACACCGGGGAGCTGTTTTTT. Combining the CDR3 with reference TRBV7-3 and TRBJ2-2 gives the whole variable domain GAGVSQTPSNKVTEKGKYVELRCDPISGHTALYWYRQSLGQGPEFLIYFQGTGAADDSGLPNDRFFAVRPEGSVSTLKIQRTERGDSAVYLCATSAANTGELFFGEGSRLTVL.

This clone was seen only a few times. The DNA of the CDR3 is TGTGCCAGCTCACTGACAGGGGTCGCATACGAGCAGTACTTC. This gives the protein CASSLTGVAYEQYF. V gene TRBV18 combines with J gene TRBJ2-7; TRBD1 agrees at 8 bases. With 4 bases clipped from V and 4 bases from J, the junction kept 6 bases outside the gene matches. The CDR3 consists of 14 residues. The germline CDR1 and CDR2 sequences are KGHSH and LQKENI.

V is TRBV9 and J is TRBJ2-1; TRBD2 matches at 8 bases. This CDR3 comprises 15 residues. The germline CDR1 and CDR2 sequences are SGDLS and YYNGEE. Trimming at V came to 3 bases and at J to 5 bases, leaving 7 bases not matched to a gene. CDR3 protein: CASSESGSMNNEQFF. The CDR3 DNA reads TGTGCCAGCAGCGAAAGCGGGAGTATGAACAATGAGCAGTTCTTC.

The genes are TRBV28 and TRBJ2-3, with TRBD2 identical over 10 bases. Germline CDR1 reads MDHEN; CDR2 reads SYDVKM. The CDR3 is made up of 14 amino acids. V was clipped by 7 bases and J by 14 bases; unmatched bases: 15. The CDR3 nucleotides are TGTGCCAGCAACCTAAGCGAGCGGGAGGGCCTAAGGTATTTT. Its protein is CASNLSEREGLRYF. The whole variable domain, remainder taken from reference TRBV28 and TRBJ2-3, is DVKVTQSSRYLVKRTGEKVFLECVQDMDHENMFWYRQDPGLGLRLIYFSYDVKMKEKGDIPEGYSVSREKKERFSLILESASTNQTSMYLCASNLSEREGLRYFGPGTRLTVL.

The chain uses TRBV7-8 and TRBJ2-5, with 7 bases aligning to TRBD2. The CDR3 runs to 18 residues. V lost 1 base and J lost 4; bases outside the gene matches: 15. Germline V gives CDR1 SGHVS, CDR2 FQNEAQ. CDR3 sequence reads: CASSLDIIVGGSRETQYF. The CDR3 region has the DNA TGTGCCAGCAGCTTAGATATTATAGTGGGCGGGAGTCGAGAGACCCAGTACTTC.

The rearrangement links TRBV14 to TRBJ2-5, with 10 bases identical to TRBD2. The CDR3 sequence is 20 residues long. CDR1 SGHDN and CDR2 FVKESK come from the germline V gene. V lost 0 bases, J lost 0 bases, and 13 bases stayed unmatched. CDR3 in amino acids: CASSQDHSASGRQYQETQYF. The CDR3 DNA is TGTGCCAGCAGCCAAGATCATTCCGCTAGCGGGAGACAGTACCAAGAGACCCAGTACTTC.

The rearrangement uses TRBV2 and TRBJ1-2; 7 bases agree with TRBD1. The CDR3 totals 15 residues. The V gene's germline CDR1 is SNHLY and CDR2 FYNNEI. The V gene end was trimmed by 7 bases and the J gene end by 2 bases; junction bases not matched to a gene: 10. The CDR3 reads CASIGGGRANYGYTF. CDR3 bases: TGTGCCAGCATAGGAGGGGGCAGGGCCAACTATGGCTACACCTTC.

Turning to this clone: The junction shows a germline mismatch at one end, possibly a read error. The chain joins TRBV4-3 to TRBJ2-6; 7 bases are a match to TRBD2. The CDR3 is made up of 22 amino acids. Looked up from germline, CDR1 is LGHNA and CDR2 is YSLEER. The CDR3 reads CASSQDQAVAGWLGSGANGLTF. The DNA for the CDR3 is TGCGCCAGCAGCCAAGATCAGGCGGTAGCGGGTTGGCTTGGCTCTGGGGCCAACGGCCTGACTTTC.

The chain employs TRBV10-3 and TRBJ1-2, with 10 bases lining up with TRBD1. Germline V gene lookup returns CDR1 ENHRY and CDR2 SYGVKD. The CDR3 runs 16 residues. J was trimmed by 4 bases and V by 6 bases; bases with no gene match: 11. Here the CDR3 DNA reads TGTGCCATCAGGAATTCCGGGACAGGGGAGTTCTATGGCTACACCTTC. It translates to CAIRNSGTGEFYGYTF.